This TCR beta chain emerged from a study of blood T cell repertoires in COVID-19. Trimming pared 5 bases from V and 4 bases from J, leaving 13 bases between. Germline assignment: CDR1 MNHEY and CDR2 SVGAGI. This CDR3 comprises 14 residues. The assay was immunoSEQ multiplex PCR, and TCRdb's table has in-frame clones only and misses some. The data contain about 240,000 clones, roughly 88% of them singletons. The sample comprised peripheral blood. The TCR comes from a woman between 25 and 40 years old with acute or convalescent COVID-19. This chain uses TRBV6-5 with TRBJ2-3; TRBD2 is a possible D gene (6 bases). The CDR3: CASSIRDSADTQYF. Written as DNA, the CDR3 is TGTGCCAGCAGTATCAGGGACTCAGCAGATACGCAGTATTTT.